One sample yielded the 13 T cell receptor beta chains listed below, sequenced in a study of cytomegalovirus exposure and HLA in healthy donors. The PCR made use of 60 Vbeta and 13 Jbeta primers. Assay: immunoSEQ multiplex PCR; the TCRdb copy retains only in-frame clones and omits some. The sample includes over 150,000 clones, 77% seen only once; the top ten take 3.5% to 4.5%. Sequenced sample: PBMCs. The receptor set was obtained from a man aged 25 to 40 in good health and CMV-seropositive.

The chain recombines TRBV2 with TRBJ2-2; D is perhaps TRBD2 (6 bases). CDR1 and CDR2 (germline): SNHLY, FYNNEI. The V gene lost 10 bases and the J gene lost 4 bases, with 16 bases spanning the gap. The CDR3 sequence is 14 residues long. Written as DNA, the CDR3 is TGTGCCACCACTTCATGGGGGGTCACCGGGGAGCTGTTTTTT. Translated, it gives CATTSWGVTGELFF. Drawing the rest from reference TRBV2 and TRBJ2-2, the complete variable domain is EPEVTQTPSHQVTQMGQEVILRCVPISNHLYFYWYRQILGQKVEFLVSFYNNEISEKSEIFDDQFSVERPDGSNFTLKIRSTKLEDSAMYFCATTSWGVTGELFFGEGSRLTVL.

The J gene is TRBJ1-1, the V gene TRBV5-1; D is ambiguous. The CDR3 loop spans 14 amino acids. V lost 0 bases and J 4 bases, leaving 10 bases between the germline ends. Germline CDR1 SGHRS, CDR2 YFSETQ. CDR3 in DNA: TGCGCCAGCAGCTTGGGGGCTGTAGGCACTGAAGCTTTCTTT. Its translation: CASSLGAVGTEAFF.

The chain joins TRBV18 to TRBJ2-2; 8 nucleotides match TRBD2. Germline CDR1 reads KGHSH; CDR2 reads LQKENI. The CDR3 extends over 16 amino acids. V lost 1 base and J lost 4; bases outside the gene matches: 5. The CDR3 coding sequence is TGTGCCAGCTCACCACGGGGCAGCGGGGGCACCGGGGAGCTGTTTTTT. Protein sequence: CASSPRGSGGTGELFF.

This clone was observed a few times. V gene TRBV10-3 combines with J gene TRBJ2-5; D is perhaps TRBD1 (5 bases). The CDR3 is made up of 14 amino acids. V shed 4 bases and J shed 0 bases, with 9 bases lying between them. Germline values: CDR1 ENHRY, CDR2 SYGVKD. CDR3 in amino acids: CAISGRTNQETQYF. Written as DNA, the CDR3 is TGTGCCATCAGTGGGCGGACAAACCAAGAGACCCAGTACTTC.

This clone appeared a few times. V and J are TRBV7-2 and TRBJ1-2; tentatively, D is TRBD1 (6 bases). The CDR3 is 15 residues long. Germline-derived CDR1 and CDR2 are SGHTA and FQGNSA. V was pared by 5 bases and J by 7 bases, with 20 bases between. CDR3 DNA: TGTGCCAGCAGCCGTTACCGACAGGTTGTTTCTGGCTACACCTTC. This codes for CASSRYRQVVSGYTF.

The chain has TRBV5-1 and TRBJ2-7; 9 nucleotides match TRBD1. The V gene's germline CDR1 is SGHRS and CDR2 YFSETQ. The junction had 18 bases not matched to a gene; V was cut back by 4 bases and J by 4 bases. This CDR3 has 18 residues. CDR3 sequence: CASSPGQGRGGWVYEQYF. The CDR3 DNA reads as TGCGCCAGCAGCCCAGGACAGGGGCGCGGAGGGTGGGTTTACGAGCAGTACTTC.

The rearrangement uses TRBV7-9 and TRBJ2-1; the D is unclear. This CDR3 region has 12 residues. Germline-derived CDR1 and CDR2 are SEHNR and FQNEAQ (reference sequence). The V gene lost 2 bases and the J gene lost 7 bases, with 6 bases spanning the gap. The CDR3 is CASSLLENEQFF. In nucleotides, the CDR3 is TGTGCCAGCAGCTTACTCGAGAATGAGCAGTTCTTC. Combining the CDR3 with reference TRBV7-9 and TRBJ2-1 gives the whole variable domain DTGVSQNPRHKITKRGQNVTFRCDPISEHNRLYWYRQTLGQGPEFLTYFQNEAQLEKSRLLSDRFSAERPKGSFSTLEIQRTEQGDSAMYLCASSLLENEQFFGPGTRLTVL.

The chain has TRBV9 and TRBJ1-6; 8 bases are shared with TRBD1. Germline-derived CDR1 and CDR2 are SGDLS and YYNGEE. The CDR3 has 14 amino acids. J was trimmed by 6 bases and V by 3 bases; bases with no gene match: 2. CDR3 amino acids: CASSGDRTNSPLHF. The CDR3 DNA is TGTGCCAGCAGCGGGGACAGGACTAATTCACCCCTCCACTTT. The variable domain in full, completed from reference TRBV9 and TRBJ1-6, reads DSGVTQTPKHLITATGQRVTLRCSPRSGDLSVYWYQQSLDQGLQFLIQYYNGEERAKGNILERFSAQQFPDLHSELNLSSLELGDSALYFCASSGDRTNSPLHFGNGTRLTVT.

The rearrangement uses TRBV15 and TRBJ1-5; TRBD1 might be the D (6 bases). This CDR3 spans 16 amino acids. The germline V and J ends were trimmed by 6 bases and 3 bases, with 18 bases remaining between them. The germline CDR1 and CDR2 sequences are LNHNV and YYDKDF (reference sequence). The CDR3 DNA follows: TGTGCCACCAGGGCAGGGGAGCAACGTGCCAATCAGCCCCAGCATTTT. Translated: CATRAGEQRANQPQHF.

This chain's CDR3 is CASQAWNTEAFF. The CDR3 DNA is TGTGCCAGCCAAGCCTGGAACACTGAAGCTTTCTTT. The J gene is TRBJ1-1, the V gene TRBV27, with D unresolved. There are 12 residues in the CDR3. Looked up from germline, CDR1 is MNHEY and CDR2 is SMNVEV (reference sequence). V was clipped by 8 bases and J by 1 base, with 8 bases between them.

The sample holds a few counts of this clone. The chain carries TRBV7-6 and TRBJ2-6, with 7 bases identical to TRBD1. This CDR3 is built from 18 residues. Germline loops: CDR1 SGHVS, CDR2 FNYEAQ. J gave up 0 bases and V 1 base, and 6 bases lay outside the gene matches. The CDR3 here is CASSLDPGQRSGANVLTF. Written as DNA, the CDR3 is TGTGCCAGCAGCTTAGACCCGGGACAGCGCTCTGGGGCCAACGTCCTGACTTTC. Full variable domain (remainder filled in from reference TRBV7-6 and TRBJ2-6): GAGVSQSPRYKVTKRGQDVALRCDPISGHVSLYWYRQALGQGPEFLTYFNYEAQQDKSGLPNDRFSAERPEGSISTLTIQRTEQRDSAMYRCASSLDPGQRSGANVLTFGAGSRLTVL.

The rearrangement joins TRBV5-5 to TRBJ2-5; D is possibly TRBD1 (6 bases). This CDR3 has 15 amino acids. CDR1 is SGHKS, CDR2 YYEKEE, per germline (reference sequence). The ends were cut back, 1 base at V and 5 bases at J, with 15 bases in the middle. CDR3 protein: CASSLSRTVRETQYF. CDR3 DNA sequence: TGTGCCAGCAGCTTGTCTCGGACAGTCCGGGAGACCCAGTACTTC.

V gene TRBV29-1 combines with J gene TRBJ1-6; 9 bases align to TRBD1. The CDR3 covers 11 residues. With V trimmed by 7 bases and J by 15 bases, 7 bases remained unmatched. The germline V gene has CDR1 SQVTM and CDR2 ANQGSEA. The CDR3: CSAATGGLLHF. CDR3 nucleotide sequence: TGCAGCGCTGCGACAGGGGGGCTCCTCCACTTT.